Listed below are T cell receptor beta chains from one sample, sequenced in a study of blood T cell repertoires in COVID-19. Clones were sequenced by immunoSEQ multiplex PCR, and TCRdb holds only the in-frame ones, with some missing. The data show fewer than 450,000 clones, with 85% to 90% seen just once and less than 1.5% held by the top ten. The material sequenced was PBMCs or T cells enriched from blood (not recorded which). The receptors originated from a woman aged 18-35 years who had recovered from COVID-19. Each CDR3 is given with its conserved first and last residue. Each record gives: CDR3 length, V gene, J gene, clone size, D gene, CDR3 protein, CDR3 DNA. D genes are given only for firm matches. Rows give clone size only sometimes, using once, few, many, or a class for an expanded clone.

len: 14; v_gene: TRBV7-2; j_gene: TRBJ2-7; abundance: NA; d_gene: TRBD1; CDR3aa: CASSPGQGGQGQYF; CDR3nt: TGTGCCAGCAGCCCGGGACAGGGAGGCCAGGGGCAGTACTTC
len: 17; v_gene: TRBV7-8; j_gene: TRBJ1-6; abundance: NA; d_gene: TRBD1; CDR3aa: CASSLRVPGQGRTPLHF; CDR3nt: TGTGCCAGCAGCTTGCGCGTTCCGGGACAGGGCAGGACACCCCTCCACTTT
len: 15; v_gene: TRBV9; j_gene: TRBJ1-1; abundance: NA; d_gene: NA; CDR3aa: CASSPLGVGGTEAFF; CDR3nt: TGTGCCAGCAGCCCTCTGGGCGTCGGGGGGACTGAAGCTTTCTTT
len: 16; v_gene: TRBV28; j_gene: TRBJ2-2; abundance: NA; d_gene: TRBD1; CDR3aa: CASSRSTDREIGELFF; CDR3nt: TGTGCCAGCAGCAGGTCGACCGACAGGGAAATCGGGGAGCTGTTTTTT
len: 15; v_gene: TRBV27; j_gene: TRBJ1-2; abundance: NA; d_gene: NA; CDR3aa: CASSLSLKQDYGYTF; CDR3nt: TGTGCCAGCAGTTTATCCCTCAAACAGGACTATGGCTACACCTTC
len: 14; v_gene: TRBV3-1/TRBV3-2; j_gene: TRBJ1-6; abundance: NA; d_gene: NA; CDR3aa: CASSQTMKNSPLHF; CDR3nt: TGTGCCAGCAGCCAGACAATGAAGAATTCACCCCTCCACTTT
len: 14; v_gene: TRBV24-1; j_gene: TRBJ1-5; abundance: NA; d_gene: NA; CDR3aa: CATSDEQMNQPQHF; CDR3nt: TGTGCCACCAGTGACGAACAGATGAATCAGCCCCAGCATTTT
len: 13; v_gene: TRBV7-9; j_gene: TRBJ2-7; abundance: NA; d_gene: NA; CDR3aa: CASSLPGLNEQYF; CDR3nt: TGTGCCAGCAGCTTACCGGGACTTAACGAGCAGTACTTC
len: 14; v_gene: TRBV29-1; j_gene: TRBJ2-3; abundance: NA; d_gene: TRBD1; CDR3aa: CSVVRQGATDTQYF; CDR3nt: TGCAGCGTTGTCCGGCAGGGGGCTACAGATACGCAGTATTTT
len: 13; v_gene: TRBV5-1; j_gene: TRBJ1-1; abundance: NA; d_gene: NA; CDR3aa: CASSSTAAAEAFF; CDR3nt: TGCGCCAGCAGCTCAACAGCGGCCGCTGAAGCTTTCTTT
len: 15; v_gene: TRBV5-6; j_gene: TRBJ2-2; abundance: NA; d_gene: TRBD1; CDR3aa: CASSFDRGATGELFF; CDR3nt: TGTGCCAGCAGCTTTGACAGGGGGGCCACCGGGGAGCTGTTTTTT
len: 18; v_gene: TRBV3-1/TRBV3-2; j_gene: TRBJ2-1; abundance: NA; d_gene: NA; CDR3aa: CASSPGPRRGSSYNEQFF; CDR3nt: TGTGCCAGCAGCCCGGGGCCGCGTCGGGGGAGCTCCTACAATGAGCAGTTCTTC
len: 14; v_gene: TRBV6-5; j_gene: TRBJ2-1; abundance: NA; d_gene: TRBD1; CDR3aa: CASIPGQGVNEQFF; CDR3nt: TGTGCCAGCATTCCGGGACAGGGGGTTAATGAGCAGTTCTTC
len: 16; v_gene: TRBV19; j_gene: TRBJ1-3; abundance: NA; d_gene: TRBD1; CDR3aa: CASTSTGAGSGNTIYF; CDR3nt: TGTGCCAGTACCTCCACAGGGGCAGGATCTGGAAACACCATATATTTT
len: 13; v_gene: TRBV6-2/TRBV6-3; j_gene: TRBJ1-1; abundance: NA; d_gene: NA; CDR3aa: CASSYQGNTEAFF; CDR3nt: TGTGCCAGCAGTTACCAGGGTAACACTGAAGCTTTCTTT
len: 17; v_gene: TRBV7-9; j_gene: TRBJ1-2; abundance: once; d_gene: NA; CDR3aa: CASSLAIGTSTNYGYTF; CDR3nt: TGTGCCAGCAGCTTAGCAATTGGGACATCTACTAACTATGGCTACACCTTC
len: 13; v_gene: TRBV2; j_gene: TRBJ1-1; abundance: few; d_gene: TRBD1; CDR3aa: CASSGQGSTEAFF; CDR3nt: TGTGCCAGCTCGGGACAGGGGAGCACTGAAGCTTTCTTT
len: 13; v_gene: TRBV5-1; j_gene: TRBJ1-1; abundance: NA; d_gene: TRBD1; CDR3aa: CASSYDRVTEAFF; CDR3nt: TGCGCCAGCAGCTACGACAGGGTCACTGAAGCTTTCTTT
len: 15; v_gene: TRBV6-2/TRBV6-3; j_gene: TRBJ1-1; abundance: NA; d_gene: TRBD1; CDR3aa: CASRQDRGRDTEAFF; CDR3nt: TGTGCCAGCCGCCAGGACAGGGGGCGGGACACTGAAGCTTTCTTT
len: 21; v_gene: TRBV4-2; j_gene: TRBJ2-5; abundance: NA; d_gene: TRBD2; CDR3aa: CASSQGKGGRVTSGSQETQYF; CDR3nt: TGTGCCAGCAGCCAAGGTAAGGGGGGGCGCGTAACTAGCGGTTCGCAAGAGACCCAGTACTTC
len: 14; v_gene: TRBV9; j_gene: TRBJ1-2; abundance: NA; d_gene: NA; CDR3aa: CASSVGWAAYGYTF; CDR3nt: TGTGCCAGCAGCGTAGGTTGGGCTGCCTATGGCTACACCTTC
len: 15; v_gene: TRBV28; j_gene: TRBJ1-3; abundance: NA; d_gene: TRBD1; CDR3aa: CASRVTGARGNTIYF; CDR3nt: TGTGCCAGCAGAGTGACAGGGGCGCGGGGAAACACCATATATTTT
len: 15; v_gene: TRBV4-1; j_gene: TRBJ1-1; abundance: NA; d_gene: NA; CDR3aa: CASSQGPGTRTEAFF; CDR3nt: TGCGCCAGCAGCCAAGGCCCTGGCACCCGCACTGAAGCTTTCTTT
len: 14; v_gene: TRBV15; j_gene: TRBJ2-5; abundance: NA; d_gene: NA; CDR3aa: CATSRLDRRETQYF; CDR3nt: TGTGCCACCAGCAGATTAGACAGACGAGAGACCCAGTACTTC